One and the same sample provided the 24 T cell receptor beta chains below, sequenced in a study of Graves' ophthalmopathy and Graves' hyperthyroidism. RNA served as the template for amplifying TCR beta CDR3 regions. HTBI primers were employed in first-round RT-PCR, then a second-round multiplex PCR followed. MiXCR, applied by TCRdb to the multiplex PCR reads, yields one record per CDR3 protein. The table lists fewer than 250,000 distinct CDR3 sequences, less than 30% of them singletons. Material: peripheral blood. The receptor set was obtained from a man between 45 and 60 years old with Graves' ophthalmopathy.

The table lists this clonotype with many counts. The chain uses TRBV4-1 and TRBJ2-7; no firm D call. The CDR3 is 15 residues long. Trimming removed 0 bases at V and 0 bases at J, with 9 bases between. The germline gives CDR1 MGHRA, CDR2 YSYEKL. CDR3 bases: TGCGCCAGCAGCCAAGAATTCCGGGTCTCCTACGAGCAGTACTTC. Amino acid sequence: CASSQEFRVSYEQYF.

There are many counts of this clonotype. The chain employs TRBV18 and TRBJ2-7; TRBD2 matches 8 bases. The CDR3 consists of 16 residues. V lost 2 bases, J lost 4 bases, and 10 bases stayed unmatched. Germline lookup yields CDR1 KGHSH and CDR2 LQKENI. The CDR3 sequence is CASSPGWPAGDYEQYF. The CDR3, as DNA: TGTGCCAGCTCACCAGGGTGGCCAGCGGGAGATTACGAGCAGTACTTC.

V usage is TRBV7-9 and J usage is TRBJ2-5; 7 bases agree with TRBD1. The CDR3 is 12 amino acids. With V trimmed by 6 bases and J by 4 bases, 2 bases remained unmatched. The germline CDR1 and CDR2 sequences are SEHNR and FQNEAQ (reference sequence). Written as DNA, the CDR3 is TGTGCCAGCAGGCGACAGGGAGAGACCCAGTACTTC. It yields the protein CASRRQGETQYF. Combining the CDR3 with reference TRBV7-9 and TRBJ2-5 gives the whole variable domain DTGVSQNPRHKITKRGQNVTFRCDPISEHNRLYWYRQTLGQGPEFLTYFQNEAQLEKSRLLSDRFSAERPKGSFSTLEIQRTEQGDSAMYLCASRRQGETQYFGPGTRLLVL.

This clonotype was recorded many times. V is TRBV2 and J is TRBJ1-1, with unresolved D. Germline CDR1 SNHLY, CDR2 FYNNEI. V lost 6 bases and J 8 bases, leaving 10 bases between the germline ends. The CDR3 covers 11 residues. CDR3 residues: CASREYSEAFF. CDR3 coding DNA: TGTGCCAGCAGGGAGTACAGCGAAGCTTTCTTT. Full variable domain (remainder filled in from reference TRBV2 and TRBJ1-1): EPEVTQTPSHQVTQMGQEVILRCVPISNHLYFYWYRQILGQKVEFLVSFYNNEISEKSEIFDDQFSVERPDGSNFTLKIRSTKLEDSAMYFCASREYSEAFFGQGTRLTVV.

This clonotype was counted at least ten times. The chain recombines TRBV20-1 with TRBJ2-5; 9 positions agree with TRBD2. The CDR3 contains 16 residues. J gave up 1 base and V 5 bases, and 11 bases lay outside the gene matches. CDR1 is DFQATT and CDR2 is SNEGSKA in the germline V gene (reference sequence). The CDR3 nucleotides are TGCAGTGCTTATAGCGGGACTAGCATATTCCAAGAGACCCAGTACTTC. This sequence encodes CSAYSGTSIFQETQYF.

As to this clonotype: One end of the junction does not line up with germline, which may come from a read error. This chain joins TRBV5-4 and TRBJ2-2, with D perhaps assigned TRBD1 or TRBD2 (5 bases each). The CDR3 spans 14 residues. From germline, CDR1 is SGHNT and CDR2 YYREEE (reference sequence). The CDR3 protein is CASTQGRGAGKLFF. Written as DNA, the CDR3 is TGTGCCAGCACCCAGGGAAGAGGCGCCGGGAAGCTGTTTTTT.

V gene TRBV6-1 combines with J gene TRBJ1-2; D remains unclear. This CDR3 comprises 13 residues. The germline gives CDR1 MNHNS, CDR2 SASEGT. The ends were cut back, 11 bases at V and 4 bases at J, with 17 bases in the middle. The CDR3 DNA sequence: TGTGCCGGACGGAGCCTTCAGTCCTATGGCTACACCTTC. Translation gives CAGRSLQSYGYTF.

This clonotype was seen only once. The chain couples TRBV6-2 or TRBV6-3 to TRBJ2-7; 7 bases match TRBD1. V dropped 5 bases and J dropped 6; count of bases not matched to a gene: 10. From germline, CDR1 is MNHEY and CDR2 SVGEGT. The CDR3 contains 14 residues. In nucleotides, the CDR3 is TGTGCCAGCAGTGATCTCAACCGGGACAGCGAGCAGTACTTC. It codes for CASSDLNRDSEQYF.

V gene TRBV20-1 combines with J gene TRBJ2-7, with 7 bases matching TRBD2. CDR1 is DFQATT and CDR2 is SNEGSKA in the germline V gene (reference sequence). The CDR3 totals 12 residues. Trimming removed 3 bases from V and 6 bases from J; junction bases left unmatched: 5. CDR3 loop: CSASPSGSEQYF. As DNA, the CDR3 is TGCAGTGCTAGTCCTAGCGGAAGCGAGCAGTACTTC.

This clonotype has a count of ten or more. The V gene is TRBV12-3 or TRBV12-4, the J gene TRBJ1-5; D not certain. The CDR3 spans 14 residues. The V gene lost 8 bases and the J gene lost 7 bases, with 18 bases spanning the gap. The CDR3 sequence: CASGHRTRGQPQHF. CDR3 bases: TGTGCCAGCGGCCACCGGACCCGAGGGCAGCCCCAGCATTTT.

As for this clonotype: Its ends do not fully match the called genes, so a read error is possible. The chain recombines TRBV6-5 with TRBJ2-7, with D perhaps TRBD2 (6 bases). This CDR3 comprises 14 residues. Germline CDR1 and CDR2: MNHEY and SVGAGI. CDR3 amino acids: CASSSGTGSCEQYF. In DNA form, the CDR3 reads TGTGCCAGCAGTTCCGGGACTGGCTCCTGCGAGCAGTACTTC.

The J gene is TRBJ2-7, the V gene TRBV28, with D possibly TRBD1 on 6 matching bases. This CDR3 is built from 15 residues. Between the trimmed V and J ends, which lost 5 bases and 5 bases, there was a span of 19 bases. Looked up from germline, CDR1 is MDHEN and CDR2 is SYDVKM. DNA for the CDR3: TGTGCCAGCAGTCCCCGCGCTGGGACATTCCACGAGCAGTACTTC. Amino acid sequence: CASSPRAGTFHEQYF.

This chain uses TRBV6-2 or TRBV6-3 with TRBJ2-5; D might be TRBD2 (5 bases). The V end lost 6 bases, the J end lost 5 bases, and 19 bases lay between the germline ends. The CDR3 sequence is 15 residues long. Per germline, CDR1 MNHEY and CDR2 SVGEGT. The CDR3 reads CASRHHGRGRETQYF. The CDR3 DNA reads TGTGCCAGCAGACACCATGGGAGAGGCAGGGAGACCCAGTACTTC.

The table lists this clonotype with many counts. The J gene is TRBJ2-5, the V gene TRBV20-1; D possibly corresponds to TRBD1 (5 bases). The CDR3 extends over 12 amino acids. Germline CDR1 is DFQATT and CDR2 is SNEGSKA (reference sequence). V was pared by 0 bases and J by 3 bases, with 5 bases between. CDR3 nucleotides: TGCAGTGCTAGAGACAGGGAAGAGACCCAGTACTTC. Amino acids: CSARDREETQYF.

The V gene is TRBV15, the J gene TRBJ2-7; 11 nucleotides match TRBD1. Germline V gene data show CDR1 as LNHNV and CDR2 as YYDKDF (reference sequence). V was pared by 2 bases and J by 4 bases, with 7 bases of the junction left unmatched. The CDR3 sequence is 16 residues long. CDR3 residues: CATSRSGDRGEYEQYF. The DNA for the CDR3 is TGTGCCACCAGCAGATCGGGGGACAGGGGGGAATACGAGCAGTACTTC.

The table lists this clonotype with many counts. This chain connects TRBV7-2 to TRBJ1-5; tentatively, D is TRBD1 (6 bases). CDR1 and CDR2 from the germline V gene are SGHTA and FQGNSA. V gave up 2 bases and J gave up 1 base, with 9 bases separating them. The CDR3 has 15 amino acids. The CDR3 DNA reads TGTGCCAGCAGCTTATGGGGGGGCAGCAATCAGCCCCAGCATTTT. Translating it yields CASSLWGGSNQPQHF.

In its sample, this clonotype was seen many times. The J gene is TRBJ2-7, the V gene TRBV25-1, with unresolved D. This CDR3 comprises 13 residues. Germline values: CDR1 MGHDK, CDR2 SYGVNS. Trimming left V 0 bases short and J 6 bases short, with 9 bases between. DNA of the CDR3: TGTGCCAGCAGTGAATATTTGGGGTTCGAGCAGTACTTC. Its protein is CASSEYLGFEQYF.

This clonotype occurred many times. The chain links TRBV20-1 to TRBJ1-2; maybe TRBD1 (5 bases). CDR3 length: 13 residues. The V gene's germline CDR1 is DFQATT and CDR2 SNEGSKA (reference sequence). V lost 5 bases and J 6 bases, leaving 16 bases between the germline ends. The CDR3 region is CSALRDSSHGYTF. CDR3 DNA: TGCAGTGCTCTCCGGGACTCCTCCCATGGCTACACCTTC.

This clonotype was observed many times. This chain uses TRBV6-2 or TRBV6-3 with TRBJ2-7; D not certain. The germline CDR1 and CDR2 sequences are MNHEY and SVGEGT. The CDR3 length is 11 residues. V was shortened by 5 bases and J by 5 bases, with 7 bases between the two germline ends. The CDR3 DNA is TGTGCCAGCAGTCACACAGACGAGCAGTACTTC. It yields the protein CASSHTDEQYF.

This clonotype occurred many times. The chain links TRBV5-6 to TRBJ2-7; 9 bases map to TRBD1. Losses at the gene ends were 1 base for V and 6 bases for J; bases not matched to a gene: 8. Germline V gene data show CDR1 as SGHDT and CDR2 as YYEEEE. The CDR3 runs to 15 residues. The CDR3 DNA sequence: TGTGCCAGCAGCTTGCGGGACAGGGTATATTCCGAGCAGTACTTC. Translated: CASSLRDRVYSEQYF.

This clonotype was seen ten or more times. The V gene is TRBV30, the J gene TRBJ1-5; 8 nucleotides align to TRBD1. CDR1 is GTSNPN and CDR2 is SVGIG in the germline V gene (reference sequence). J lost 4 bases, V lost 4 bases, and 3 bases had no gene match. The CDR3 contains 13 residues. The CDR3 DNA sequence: TGTGCCTGGACAGGGGGCTTGAATCAGCCCCAGCATTTT. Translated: CAWTGGLNQPQHF. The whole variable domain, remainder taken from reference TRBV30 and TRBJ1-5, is SQTIHQWPATLVQPVGSPLSLECTVEGTSNPNLYWYRQAAGRGLQLLFYSVGIGQISSEVPQNLSASRPQDRQFILSSKKLLLSDSGFYLCAWTGGLNQPQHFGDGTRLSIL.

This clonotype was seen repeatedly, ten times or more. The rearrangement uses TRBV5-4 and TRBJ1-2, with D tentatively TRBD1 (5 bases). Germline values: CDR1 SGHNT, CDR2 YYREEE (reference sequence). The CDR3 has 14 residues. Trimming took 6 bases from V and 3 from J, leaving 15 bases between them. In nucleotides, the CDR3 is TGTGCCAGCACTCGTGCAGGGAGGGACTATGGCTACACCTTC. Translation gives CASTRAGRDYGYTF. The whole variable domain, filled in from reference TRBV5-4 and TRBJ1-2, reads ETGVTQSPTHLIKTRGQQVTLRCSSQSGHNTVSWYQQALGQGPQFIFQYYREEENGRGNFPPRFSGLQFPNYSSELNVNALELDDSALYLCASTRAGRDYGYTFGSGTRLTVV.

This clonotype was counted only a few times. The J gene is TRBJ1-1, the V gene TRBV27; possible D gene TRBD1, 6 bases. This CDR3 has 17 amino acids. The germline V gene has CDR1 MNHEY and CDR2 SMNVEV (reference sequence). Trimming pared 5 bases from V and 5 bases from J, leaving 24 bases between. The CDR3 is CASSHFEQEGGVTEAFF. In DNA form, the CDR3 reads TGTGCCAGCAGTCACTTTGAGCAGGAGGGGGGGGTAACTGAAGCTTTCTTT.

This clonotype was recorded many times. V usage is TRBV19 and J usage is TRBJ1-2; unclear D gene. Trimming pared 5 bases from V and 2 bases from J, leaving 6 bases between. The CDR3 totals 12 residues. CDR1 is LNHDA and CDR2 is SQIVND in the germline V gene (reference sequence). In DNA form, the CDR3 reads TGTGCCAGTAGTCAGGAGAACTATGGCTACACCTTC. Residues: CASSQENYGYTF.